Listed here are 26 T cell receptor beta chains from one sample, sequenced in a study of CD8+ T cells in alopecia areata. RNA was extracted and reverse transcribed into cDNA as the sequencing template. Profiling relied on immunoSEQ multiplex PCR, and the TCRdb table lists in-frame clones only, not all of them. The sample has about 260,000 clones; roughly 63% are singletons. Treatment meaning: oral pan-JAK inhibitor, 5-10 mg twice daily. The sequencing here drew on CD4+ T cells sorted from blood, taken around week 53, from a patient treated with tofacitinib. The receptors stem from a human donor with alopecia areata.

V is TRBV7-2 and J is TRBJ2-3, with 8 bases lining up with TRBD2. J was trimmed by 6 bases and V by 3 bases; bases with no gene match: 5. The length of the CDR3 is 14 residues. Per germline, CDR1 SGHTA and CDR2 FQGNSA. CDR3: CASSLTGGPDTQYF. The CDR3 DNA reads TGTGCCAGCAGCTTGACGGGGGGGCCGGATACGCAGTATTTT.

The rearrangement joins TRBV4-1 to TRBJ2-5, with D unclear. V lost 4 bases, J lost 0 bases, and 6 bases lay in between. This CDR3 spans 13 amino acids. Germline V gene data show CDR1 as MGHRA and CDR2 as YSYEKL. The CDR3 region has the DNA TGCGCCAGCAGCCGTGTGTACCAAGAGACCCAGTACTTC. Translated: CASSRVYQETQYF.

The chain uses TRBV30 and TRBJ2-2; TRBD1 matches 7 bases. V shed 6 bases, J shed 0 bases, and the junction held 10 bases outside the gene matches. The CDR3 has 16 residues. In germline, CDR1 is GTSNPN, CDR2 SVGIG (reference sequence). The chain's CDR3 is CACRNWGQTNTGELFF. Here the CDR3 DNA reads TGTGCCTGCCGCAATTGGGGACAGACGAACACCGGGGAGCTGTTTTTT.

V usage is TRBV7-6 and J usage is TRBJ1-5; no definite D call. The germline V gene has CDR1 SGHVS and CDR2 FNYEAQ. CDR3 length: 14 amino acids. Trimming took off 3 bases at V and 1 base at J, with 7 bases between the two ends. The CDR3 is CASSLTESNQPQHF. CDR3 nucleotide sequence: TGTGCCAGCAGCTTGACGGAAAGCAATCAGCCCCAGCATTTT.

This chain uses TRBV2 with TRBJ2-7; possible D gene TRBD2, 5 bases. V lost 6 bases and J 0 bases, leaving 12 bases between the germline ends. The CDR3 runs 14 residues. Germline CDR1 reads SNHLY; CDR2 reads FYNNEI. The CDR3 region is CASREVPHSYEQYF. The DNA for the CDR3 is TGTGCCAGCAGGGAGGTGCCGCACTCCTACGAGCAGTACTTC.

The V gene is TRBV9, the J gene TRBJ2-1; D is possibly TRBD2 (7 bases). Looked up from germline, CDR1 is SGDLS and CDR2 is YYNGEE. CDR3 size: 17 residues. Trimming removed 4 bases at V and 5 bases at J, with 22 bases between. The CDR3 region has the DNA TGTGCCAGCAGCTCGGGGGGCCGGGACTACCACAACAATGAGCAGTTCTTC. This codes for CASSSGGRDYHNNEQFF.

This clone was seen a handful of times. The CDR3 coding sequence is TGTGCCAGCAGCCAAGGTCGGACAGGGAGTTCACCCCTCCACTTT. Residues: CASSQGRTGSSPLHF. The J gene is TRBJ1-6, the V gene TRBV4-2; 8 nucleotides align to TRBD1. CDR1 LGHNA and CDR2 YNFKEQ come from the germline V gene. CDR3 size: 15 residues. The V gene end was trimmed by 1 base and the J gene end by 9 bases; junction bases not matched to a gene: 5.

The chain links TRBV27 to TRBJ2-7; D not certain. The germline gives CDR1 MNHEY, CDR2 SMNVEV (reference sequence). Trimming removed 2 bases from V and 0 bases from J, with 5 bases in between. The CDR3 length is 13 residues. CDR3 coding DNA: TGTGCCAGCAGTTTAAGAGGCTCCTACGAGCAGTACTTC. Protein sequence: CASSLRGSYEQYF.

The CDR3 nucleotides are TGTGCCAGCAGCTTGGACAGGGGGTCAAGCACAGATACGCAGTATTTT. Encoded protein: CASSLDRGSSTDTQYF. The genes are TRBV7-9 and TRBJ2-3; 10 nucleotides match TRBD1. J gave up 0 bases and V 3 bases, and 3 bases lay outside the gene matches. The germline gives CDR1 SEHNR, CDR2 FQNEAQ (reference sequence). The CDR3 is made up of 16 amino acids.

This chain connects TRBV5-1 to TRBJ2-5; 15 bases align to TRBD2. Losses at the gene ends were 4 bases for V and 5 bases for J; bases not matched to a gene: 12. Germline loops: CDR1 SGHRS, CDR2 YFSETQ. The CDR3 has 18 residues. The CDR3 DNA is TGCGCCAGCAGCCCGGGACTAGCGGGGGGCCTTTTGACGGAGACCCAGTACTTC. Translating gives CASSPGLAGGLLTETQYF.

This clone came up a few times. The chain couples TRBV10-3 to TRBJ2-2; D is uncertain. V was pared by 6 bases and J by 2 bases, with 13 bases between. CDR1 ENHRY and CDR2 SYGVKD come from the germline V gene. CDR3 length equals 15 residues. CDR3 sequence: CAISREGPNTGELFF. In nucleotides, the CDR3 is TGTGCCATCAGCCGCGAAGGCCCTAACACCGGGGAGCTGTTTTTT.

This chain uses TRBV7-3 with TRBJ2-1, with TRBD2 matching over 10 bases. V shed 8 bases, J shed 4 bases, and the junction held 8 bases outside the gene matches. Per the germline V gene, CDR1 is SGHTA and CDR2 is FQGTGA. This CDR3 is 15 amino acids long. The CDR3 protein is CASAQDSGGYNEQFF. DNA of the CDR3: TGTGCCAGCGCGCAGGATAGCGGGGGGTACAATGAGCAGTTCTTC.

The V call is TRBV18, the J call TRBJ1-1, with D hard to call. CDR3 size: 14 residues. V was shortened by 0 bases and J by 0 bases, with 5 bases between the two germline ends. Germline V gene data show CDR1 as KGHSH and CDR2 as LQKENI. The CDR3 DNA reads TGTGCCAGCTCACCACCCACCTTGAACACTGAAGCTTTCTTT. It specifies CASSPPTLNTEAFF.

The chain is built from TRBV23-1 and TRBJ1-1; maybe TRBD1 (6 bases). TRBV23-1 is an open reading frame, and its role is uncertain. The V end was cut by 1 base, the J end by 0 bases, with 15 bases between. CDR3 size: 17 residues. The CDR3, as DNA: TGCGCCAGCAGTCAATTTCAGGGGAGATACATGAACACTGAAGCTTTCTTT. This sequence encodes CASSQFQGRYMNTEAFF.

This clone was seen only a few times. The chain recombines TRBV5-1 with TRBJ1-1, with D hard to call. Germline V gene lookup returns CDR1 SGHRS and CDR2 YFSETQ. CDR3 size: 13 residues. Trimming pared 4 bases from V and 5 bases from J, leaving 12 bases between. CDR3 in amino acids: CASSPDMGTEAFF. The CDR3 coding sequence is TGCGCCAGCAGCCCTGACATGGGTACTGAAGCTTTCTTT.

This clone was picked up a small number of times. The chain employs TRBV6-5 and TRBJ2-1; D is uncertain. The germline gives CDR1 MNHEY, CDR2 SVGAGI. CDR3 length: 15 amino acids. Trimming shortened V by 6 bases and J by 5 bases, and 17 bases separated the two germline ends. CDR3: CASRPYRNTNNEQFF. In nucleotides, the CDR3 is TGTGCCAGCAGGCCCTATCGGAACACCAACAATGAGCAGTTCTTC.

The V gene is TRBV29-1, the J gene TRBJ1-1, with 7 bases that match TRBD1. J was trimmed by 11 bases and V by 6 bases; bases with no gene match: 18. CDR3 length equals 14 residues. From germline, CDR1 is SQVTM and CDR2 ANQGSEA. The CDR3 sequence: CSVETQGRPPRAFF. Here the CDR3 DNA reads TGCAGCGTCGAAACACAGGGGAGGCCGCCCAGGGCTTTCTTT.

The genes are TRBV14 and TRBJ1-5, with D perhaps TRBD1 (5 bases). Germline values: CDR1 SGHDN, CDR2 FVKESK. The CDR3 totals 17 residues. V was pared by 0 bases and J by 7 bases, with 19 bases between. The CDR3 reads CASSQDPARGSDQPQHF. The CDR3 DNA follows: TGTGCCAGCAGCCAAGATCCGGCCCGGGGCTCCGACCAGCCCCAGCATTTT.

Remarks on this clone: This same CDR3 is encoded by further DNA sequences in the sample. The V call is TRBV18, the J call TRBJ1-4; 10 bases line up with TRBD1. V was clipped by 4 bases and J by 8 bases; unmatched bases: 1. Germline lookup yields CDR1 KGHSH and CDR2 LQKENI. This CDR3 spans 13 amino acids. In nucleotides, the CDR3 is TGTGCCAGCTCACGGGACAGGGGCGAAAAACTGTTTTTT. Its translation is CASSRDRGEKLFF.

In DNA form, the CDR3 reads TGTGCCTGGAGTGTAGGATTCTCTGGTAGCGGGGGGACCTCGTCCTACAATGAGCAGTTCTTC. Its translation is CAWSVGFSGSGGTSSYNEQFF. The chain has TRBV30 and TRBJ2-1, with 10 bases identical to TRBD2. V trimming: 0 bases; J trimming: 1 base; junction bases outside the gene matches: 18. Germline values: CDR1 GTSNPN, CDR2 SVGIG (reference sequence). The CDR3 loop spans 21 amino acids.

This chain uses TRBV5-1 with TRBJ2-1; 7 bases line up with TRBD1. Germline CDR1 is SGHRS and CDR2 is YFSETQ. This CDR3 comprises 14 residues. With 2 bases clipped from V and 5 bases from J, the junction kept 4 bases outside the gene matches. In DNA form, the CDR3 reads TGCGCCAGCAGCTTCAGGACAGGTAACAATGAGCAGTTCTTC. Translation: CASSFRTGNNEQFF.

The CDR3 sequence is CASSPRGYNEQFF. DNA for the CDR3: TGTGCCAGCAGCCCCCGAGGGTACAATGAGCAGTTCTTC. The chain uses TRBV9 and TRBJ2-1, with D perhaps TRBD2 (5 bases). CDR1 SGDLS and CDR2 YYNGEE come from the germline V gene. The CDR3 is made up of 13 amino acids. Deletions cut 4 bases from V and 4 bases from J, with 9 bases between.

The CDR3 region has the DNA TGTGCCAGCAGCCCCCTTGGACAGATAAATTCACCCCTCCACTTT. Its protein product is CASSPLGQINSPLHF. V gene TRBV5-6 combines with J gene TRBJ1-6, with D maybe TRBD1 (6 bases). The V gene lost 4 bases and the J gene lost 7 bases, with 15 bases spanning the gap. This CDR3 region has 15 residues. Germline V gene lookup returns CDR1 SGHDT and CDR2 YYEEEE.

This clone was counted a few times. J is TRBJ2-2 and V is TRBV4-3; D not resolved. Germline CDR1 and CDR2: LGHNA and YSLEER. The CDR3 spans 14 residues. The V gene lost 0 bases and the J gene lost 6 bases, with 8 bases spanning the gap. In DNA, the CDR3 is TGCGCCAGCAGCCAAGAAGTATCACCCGGGGAGCTGTTTTTT. Translating gives CASSQEVSPGELFF.

The chain couples TRBV29-1 to TRBJ1-2; D is possibly TRBD1 (5 bases). V was shortened by 3 bases and J by 10 bases, with 24 bases between the two germline ends. The CDR3 totals 15 residues. In germline, CDR1 is SQVTM, CDR2 ANQGSEA. The CDR3 DNA reads as TGCAGCGTTGAGGCTAATCGGGGCATAGTGAAATACTACACCTTC. Its protein product is CSVEANRGIVKYYTF.

The chain uses TRBV5-6 and TRBJ2-7; TRBD2 agrees at 8 bases. This CDR3 has 15 residues. The germline V gene has CDR1 SGHDT and CDR2 YYEEEE. The J segment lost 3 bases and the V segment lost 4 bases, leaving 9 bases of the junction unmatched. CDR3 protein: CASSPTERGNYEQYF. The CDR3 nucleotides read TGTGCCAGCAGCCCCACGGAGCGGGGGAACTACGAGCAGTACTTC.